The 4 T cell receptor beta chains given below trace back to one sample, sequenced in a study of memory CD4+ T cells and cytomegalovirus serostatus. Single viable CD3+CD4+CD8-CD45RO+ cells were sorted as the memory CD4+ T cells. Assay: immunoSEQ multiplex PCR; the TCRdb copy retains only in-frame clones and omits some. The sample yields about 92,000 clones, about 80% seen once. Sequencing was carried out using memory CD4+ T cells from blood. Source of these receptors: an adult in good health and CMV-seropositive.

Written as DNA, the CDR3 is TGTGCCAGCCGGACTAGCGGGCGCACCGGGGAGCTGTTTTTT. Amino acid sequence: CASRTSGRTGELFF. This chain uses TRBV2 with TRBJ2-2; 11 positions match TRBD2. The CDR3 runs to 14 residues. The V and J ends lost 8 bases and 4 bases, in that order; junction bases with no gene match: 3. Germline V lookup: CDR1 SNHLY, CDR2 FYNNEI.

The gene calls are TRBV18 and TRBJ1-2; D is possibly TRBD1 (5 bases). Trimming removed 6 bases at V and 1 base at J, with 15 bases between. The CDR3 covers 15 residues. Germline V gene lookup returns CDR1 KGHSH and CDR2 LQKENI. The CDR3 reads CASSPGTQVNYGYTF. The CDR3 coding sequence is TGTGCCAGCTCTCCCGGGACGCAGGTTAACTATGGCTACACCTTC.

The V gene is TRBV27, the J gene TRBJ2-7; D gene unclear. Germline V lookup: CDR1 MNHEY, CDR2 SMNVEV (reference sequence). This CDR3 is 14 amino acids long. The V and J ends lost 3 bases and 7 bases respectively, with 16 bases between them. The CDR3 coding sequence is TGTGCCAGCAGTTTCTCTGGTCCGTCAAGGGAGCAGTACTTC. It codes for CASSFSGPSREQYF.

The chain links TRBV28 to TRBJ1-4, with D uncertain. The CDR3 totals 11 residues. Germline V lookup: CDR1 MDHEN, CDR2 SYDVKM. Trimming pared 7 bases from V and 7 bases from J, leaving 7 bases between. CDR3 region: CASTLGEKLFF. CDR3 DNA: TGTGCCAGCACTTTGGGTGAAAAACTGTTTTTT.